This T cell receptor beta chain was found in a study of T cells after yellow fever vaccination. General study findings and limits: Most primary-vaccination clones recurred post-booster (around 95% CD4, 85% to 90% CD8).

This clonotype was detected a few times. The antigen is not known. A clone one base away is much larger, so this may be a read error. MiXCR was run by TCRdb on the 5' RACE reads, yielding one entry per CDR3 protein. The sample gives about 260,000 distinct CDR3 sequences, roughly 5.6% of which show up once; under 3.5% is in the top ten. The sequencing used CD4+ T cells sorted from PBMCs, collected on the day of the yellow fever booster vaccination. The TCR comes from a man aged 18 to 29 who received the YFV17D yellow fever vaccine.

CDR3 in amino acids: CVSSPSIRGTDTQYF. For the CDR3, the DNA is TGTGTCAGCTCACCGAGTATACGGGGCACAGATACGCAGTATTTT. The V gene is TRBV18, the J gene TRBJ2-3; D call uncertain. Germline V gene data show CDR1 as KGHSH and CDR2 as LQKENI. CDR3 size: 15 residues. Full variable domain (remainder filled in from reference TRBV18 and TRBJ2-3): NAGVMQNPRHLVRRRGQEARLRCSPMKGHSHVYWYRQLPEEGLKFMVYLQKENIIDESGMPKERFSAEFPKEGPSILRIQQVVRGDSAAYFCVSSPSIRGTDTQYFGPGTRLTVL.